This TCR beta chain originates from a study of technical replicates of blood from a few donors. V trimming: 0 bases; J trimming: 8 bases; junction bases outside the gene matches: 16. The length of the CDR3 is 19 residues. Germline values: CDR1 SGHRS, CDR2 YFSETQ. The data were produced by immunoSEQ multiplex PCR, yet TCRdb's version contains in-frame clones alone and is incomplete. There are around 84,000 clones in the sample; 97% occur only once, and 0.15% to 0.2% lies in the top ten. The J gene is TRBJ2-1, the V gene TRBV5-1; TRBD2 agrees at 11 bases. Sequenced material: T cells isolated from PBMCs. The receptor's source is a human donor in good health. CDR3 region: CASSLARGSGRANGYEQFF. CDR3 DNA sequence: TGCGCCAGCAGCTTGGCGAGGGGTAGCGGGAGGGCCAACGGTTATGAGCAGTTCTTC.